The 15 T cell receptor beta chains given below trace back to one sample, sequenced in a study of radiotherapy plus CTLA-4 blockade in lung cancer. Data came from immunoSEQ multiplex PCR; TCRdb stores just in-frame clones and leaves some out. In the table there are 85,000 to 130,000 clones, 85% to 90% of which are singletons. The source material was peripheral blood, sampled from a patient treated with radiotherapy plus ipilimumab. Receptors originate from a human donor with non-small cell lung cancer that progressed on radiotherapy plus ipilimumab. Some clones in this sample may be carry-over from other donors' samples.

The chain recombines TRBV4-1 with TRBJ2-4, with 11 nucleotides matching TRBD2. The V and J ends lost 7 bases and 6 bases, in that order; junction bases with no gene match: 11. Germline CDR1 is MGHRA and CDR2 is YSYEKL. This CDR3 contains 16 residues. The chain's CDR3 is CASKGLAGGEGNIQYF. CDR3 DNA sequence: TGCGCCAGCAAGGGGCTAGCGGGGGGAGAGGGAAACATTCAGTACTTC.

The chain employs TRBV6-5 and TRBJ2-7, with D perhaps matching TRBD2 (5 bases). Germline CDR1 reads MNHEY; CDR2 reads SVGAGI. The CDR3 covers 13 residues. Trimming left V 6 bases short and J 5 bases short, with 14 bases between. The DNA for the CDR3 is TGTGCCAGCAGGCCACCGGGGATCCACGAGCAGTACTTC. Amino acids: CASRPPGIHEQYF.

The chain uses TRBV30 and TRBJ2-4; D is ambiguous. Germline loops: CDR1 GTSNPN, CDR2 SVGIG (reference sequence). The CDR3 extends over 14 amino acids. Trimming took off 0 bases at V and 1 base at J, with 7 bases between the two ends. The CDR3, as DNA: TGTGCCTGGAGTGTTGGTGGGGCCAAAAACATTCAGTACTTC. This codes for CAWSVGGAKNIQYF.

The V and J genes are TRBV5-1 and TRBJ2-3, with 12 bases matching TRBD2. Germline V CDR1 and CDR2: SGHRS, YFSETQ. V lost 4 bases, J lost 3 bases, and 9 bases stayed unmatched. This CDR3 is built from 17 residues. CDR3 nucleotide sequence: TGCGCCAGCAGCGCCCTGACTAGCGGGGGTCAAACAGATACGCAGTATTTT. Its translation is CASSALTSGGQTDTQYF. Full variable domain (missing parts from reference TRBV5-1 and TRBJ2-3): KAGVTQTPRYLIKTRGQQVTLSCSPISGHRSVSWYQQTPGQGLQFLFEYFSETQRNKGNFPGRFSGRQFSNSRSEMNVSTLELGDSALYLCASSALTSGGQTDTQYFGPGTRLTVL.

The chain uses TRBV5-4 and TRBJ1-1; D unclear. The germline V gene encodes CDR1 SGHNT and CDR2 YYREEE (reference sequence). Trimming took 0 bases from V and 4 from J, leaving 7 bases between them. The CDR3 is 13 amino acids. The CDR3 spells CASSLVSGTEAFF. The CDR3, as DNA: TGTGCCAGCAGCTTGGTATCGGGCACTGAAGCTTTCTTT.

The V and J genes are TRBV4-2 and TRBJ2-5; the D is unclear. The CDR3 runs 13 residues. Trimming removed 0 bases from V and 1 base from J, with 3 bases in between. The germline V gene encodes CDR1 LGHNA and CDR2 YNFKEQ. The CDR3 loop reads CASSQEGQETQYF. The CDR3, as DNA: TGTGCCAGCAGCCAAGAAGGCCAAGAGACCCAGTACTTC.

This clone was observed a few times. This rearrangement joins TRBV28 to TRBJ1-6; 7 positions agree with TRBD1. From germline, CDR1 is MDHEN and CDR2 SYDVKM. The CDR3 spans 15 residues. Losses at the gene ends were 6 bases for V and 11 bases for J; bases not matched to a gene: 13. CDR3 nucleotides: TGTGCCAGCAGGACTCCTCGACAGGGACGAGCACCCCTCCACTTT. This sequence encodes CASRTPRQGRAPLHF.

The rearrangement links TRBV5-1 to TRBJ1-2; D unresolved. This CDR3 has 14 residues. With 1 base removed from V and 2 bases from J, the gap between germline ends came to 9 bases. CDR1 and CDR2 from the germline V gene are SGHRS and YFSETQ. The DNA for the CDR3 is TGCGCCAGCAGCTTGCGCAGCATCAACTATGGCTACACCTTC. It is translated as CASSLRSINYGYTF.

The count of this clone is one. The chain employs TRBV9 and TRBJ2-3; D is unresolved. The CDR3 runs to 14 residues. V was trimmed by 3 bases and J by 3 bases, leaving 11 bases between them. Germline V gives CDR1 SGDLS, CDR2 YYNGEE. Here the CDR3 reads CASSERPATDTQYF. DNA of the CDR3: TGTGCCAGCAGCGAAAGACCAGCTACAGATACGCAGTATTTT.

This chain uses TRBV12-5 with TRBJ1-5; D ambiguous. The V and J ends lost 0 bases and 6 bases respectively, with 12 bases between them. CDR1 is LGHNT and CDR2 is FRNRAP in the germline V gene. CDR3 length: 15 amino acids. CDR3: CASGLVLSGPQPQHF. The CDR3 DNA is TGTGCTAGTGGTTTGGTACTCTCAGGTCCTCAGCCCCAGCATTTT.

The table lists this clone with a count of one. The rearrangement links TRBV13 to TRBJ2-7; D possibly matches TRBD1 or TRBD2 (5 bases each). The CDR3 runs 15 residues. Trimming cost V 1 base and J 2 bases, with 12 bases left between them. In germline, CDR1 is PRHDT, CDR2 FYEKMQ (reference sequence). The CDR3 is CASSLASGGAYEQYF. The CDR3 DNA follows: TGTGCCAGCAGCTTAGCGTCTGGGGGTGCCTACGAGCAGTACTTC. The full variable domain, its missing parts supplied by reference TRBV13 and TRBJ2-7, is AAGVIQSPRHLIKEKRETATLKCYPIPRHDTVYWYQQGPGQDPQFLISFYEKMQSDKGSIPDRFSAQQFSDYHSELNMSSLELGDSALYFCASSLASGGAYEQYFGPGTRLTVT.

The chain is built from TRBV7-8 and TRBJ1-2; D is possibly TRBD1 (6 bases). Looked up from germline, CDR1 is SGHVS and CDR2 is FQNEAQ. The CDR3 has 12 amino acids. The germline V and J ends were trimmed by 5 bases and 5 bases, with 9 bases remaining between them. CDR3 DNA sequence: TGTGCCAGCAGCACACAGGGTTATGGCTACACCTTC. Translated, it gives CASSTQGYGYTF.

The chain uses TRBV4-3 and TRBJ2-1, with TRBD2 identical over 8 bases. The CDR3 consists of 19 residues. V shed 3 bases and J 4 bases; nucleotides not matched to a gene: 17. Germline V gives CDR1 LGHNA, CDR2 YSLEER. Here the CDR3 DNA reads TGCGCCAGCAGCCAGGAACTCCACGGGATAGTAGCGGGGTACAATGAGCAGTTCTTC. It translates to CASSQELHGIVAGYNEQFF.

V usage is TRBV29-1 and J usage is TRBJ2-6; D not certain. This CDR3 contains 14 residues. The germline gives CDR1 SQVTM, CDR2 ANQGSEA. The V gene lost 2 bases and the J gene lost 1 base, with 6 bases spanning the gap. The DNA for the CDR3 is TGCAGCGTTGAAACCCCTTCTGGGGCCAACGTCCTGACTTTC. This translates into CSVETPSGANVLTF.

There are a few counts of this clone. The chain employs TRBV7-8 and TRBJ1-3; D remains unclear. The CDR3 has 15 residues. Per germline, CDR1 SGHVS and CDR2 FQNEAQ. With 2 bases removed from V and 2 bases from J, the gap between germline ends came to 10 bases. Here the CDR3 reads CASSLRLLAGNTIYF. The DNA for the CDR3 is TGTGCCAGCAGCTTACGACTCCTTGCTGGAAACACCATATATTTT.